The 26 T cell receptor beta chains reported below all come from one sample, sequenced in a study of cytomegalovirus exposure and HLA in healthy donors. The study ran its PCR with 60 Vbeta and 13 Jbeta primers. Measured with immunoSEQ multiplex PCR; TCRdb has only the in-frame clones, and not every one. This table has fewer than 130,000 clones, roughly four fifths appearing once. The sequencing input was PBMCs. The receptor source for this set is a woman younger than 45 in good health and CMV-seronegative.

J is TRBJ2-7 and V is TRBV7-2; TRBD2 is a possible D gene (6 bases). This CDR3 has 14 residues. V was trimmed by 5 bases and J by 6 bases, leaving 17 bases between them. The germline V gene encodes CDR1 SGHTA and CDR2 FQGNSA. CDR3 sequence reads: CASSRLVLAPEQYF. The CDR3 DNA follows: TGTGCCAGCAGCCGCCTTGTACTAGCCCCCGAGCAGTACTTC.

The table lists this clone with a few counts. This chain joins TRBV7-9 and TRBJ1-4, with D hard to call. Germline CDR1 is SEHNR and CDR2 is FQNEAQ (reference sequence). CDR3 length: 15 amino acids. V lost 4 bases and J 8 bases, leaving 17 bases between the germline ends. CDR3: CASSSHGGLREKLFF. CDR3 DNA sequence: TGTGCCAGCAGCTCCCATGGAGGGCTACGAGAAAAACTGTTTTTT.

This clone is a singleton in its sample. The rearrangement links TRBV28 to TRBJ2-1; 11 bases map to TRBD2. Germline assignment: CDR1 MDHEN and CDR2 SYDVKM. V lost 10 bases to trimming and J lost 8 bases; unmatched junction nucleotides: 7. The CDR3 is 13 residues long. CDR3 DNA sequence: TGTGCCACCTTAGCGGGGGGGCCTCATGAGCAGTTCTTC. Protein sequence: CATLAGGPHEQFF.

The J gene is TRBJ1-2, the V gene TRBV5-1; unclear D gene. Trimming left V 0 bases short and J 3 bases short, with 6 bases between. The CDR3 spans 13 residues. Per the germline V gene, CDR1 is SGHRS and CDR2 is YFSETQ. In DNA form, the CDR3 reads TGCGCCAGCAGCTTGGTGCCGGACTATGGCTACACCTTC. It encodes CASSLVPDYGYTF.

The CDR3 loop reads CASSQAILAGGSYEQYF. The DNA of the CDR3 is TGCGCCAGCAGCCAAGCAATACTAGCGGGGGGATCCTACGAGCAGTACTTC. The V gene is TRBV4-3, the J gene TRBJ2-7; 12 bases fit TRBD2. Per the germline V gene, CDR1 is LGHNA and CDR2 is YSLEER. CDR3 length: 17 residues. V shed 1 base and J 1 base; nucleotides not matched to a gene: 5.

V is TRBV6-5 and J is TRBJ1-2, with 8 bases fitting TRBD1. With V trimmed by 2 bases and J by 6 bases, 8 bases remained unmatched. The CDR3 is 15 amino acids. Per the germline V gene, CDR1 is MNHEY and CDR2 is SVGAGI. CDR3 residues: CASSYLRTGTHGYTF. In nucleotides, the CDR3 is TGTGCCAGCAGTTACCTCAGGACAGGGACGCATGGCTACACCTTC.

This clone was observed a handful of times. The rearrangement joins TRBV6-9 to TRBJ2-3; tentative D call: TRBD1 (5 bases). Trimming pared 9 bases from V and 0 bases from J, leaving 10 bases between. The CDR3 length is 13 residues. Germline V gives CDR1 MNHGY, CDR2 SVAAGI. The CDR3 protein is CARTEASTDTQYF. DNA of the CDR3: TGTGCCAGGACAGAGGCTAGCACAGATACGCAGTATTTT.

The CDR3 is CASSLVQGTLEQYF. In nucleotides, the CDR3 is TGCGCCAGCAGCTTGGTCCAGGGTACCTTGGAGCAGTACTTC. V and J are TRBV5-1 and TRBJ2-7; D might be TRBD1 (5 bases). CDR1 is SGHRS and CDR2 is YFSETQ in the germline V gene. V lost 0 bases and J lost 7, with 14 bases in between. The CDR3 is 14 residues long.

This clone was counted between two and nine times. This rearrangement joins TRBV30 to TRBJ1-6; D perhaps matches TRBD1 (6 bases). V was clipped by 2 bases and J by 10 bases, with 12 bases between them. Germline CDR1 reads GTSNPN; CDR2 reads SVGIG (reference sequence). The CDR3 loop spans 13 amino acids. CDR3 sequence reads: CAWSTGTTSPLHF. CDR3 sequence (DNA): TGTGCCTGGAGTACAGGGACGACATCACCCCTCCACTTT.

In its sample, this clone was seen many times. The chain carries TRBV6-5 and TRBJ1-6, with D possibly TRBD1 on 6 matching bases. The CDR3 is 15 amino acids. The V end was cut by 7 bases, the J end by 2 bases, with 12 bases between. Germline loops: CDR1 MNHEY, CDR2 SVGAGI. CDR3: CASTSDRAYNSPLHF. The CDR3 region has the DNA TGTGCCAGCACCTCGGACAGAGCCTATAATTCACCCCTCCACTTT.

This clone was counted a single time. The chain combines TRBV14 with TRBJ1-2; 9 bases align to TRBD1. This CDR3 has 16 residues. Looked up from germline, CDR1 is SGHDN and CDR2 is FVKESK. Germline trimming cut 2 bases from V and 6 bases from J; bases unmatched to any gene: 10. The CDR3, as DNA: TGTGCCAGCAGCCAAAGTTGGACAGGGGCCCCTCATGGCTACACCTTC. Translated: CASSQSWTGAPHGYTF.

The sample holds a few counts of this clone. The chain links TRBV7-6 to TRBJ1-2, with 8 bases fitting TRBD1. Germline V CDR1 and CDR2: SGHVS, FNYEAQ. Germline trimming cut 3 bases from V and 4 bases from J; bases unmatched to any gene: 4. This CDR3 has 14 residues. The CDR3 sequence is CASSFDRGGYGYTF. The CDR3, as DNA: TGTGCCAGCAGCTTCGACAGGGGAGGCTATGGCTACACCTTC.

This clone was recorded only once. The chain uses TRBV11-2 and TRBJ2-1; 7 bases fit TRBD1. The trim removed 5 bases at V and 4 bases at J, leaving 8 bases unmatched. CDR1 and CDR2 from the germline V gene are SGHAT and FQNNGV. The CDR3 length is 15 residues. The CDR3 sequence: CASSKVKGAYNEQFF. As DNA, the CDR3 is TGTGCCAGCAGCAAGGTTAAGGGGGCGTACAATGAGCAGTTCTTC.

This clone was detected only a few times. The chain uses TRBV2 and TRBJ2-3; D unresolved. The V gene lost 4 bases and the J gene lost 2 bases, with 10 bases spanning the gap. The CDR3 runs to 14 residues. In germline, CDR1 is SNHLY, CDR2 FYNNEI. The CDR3 region is CASSVRRSTDTQYF. The CDR3 region has the DNA TGTGCCAGCAGTGTTCGGCGGTCCACAGATACGCAGTATTTT.

The V call is TRBV28, the J call TRBJ2-7; 7 positions agree with TRBD1. V lost 5 bases, J lost 3 bases, and 10 bases stayed unmatched. Germline-derived CDR1 and CDR2 are MDHEN and SYDVKM. The CDR3 is made up of 15 amino acids. The CDR3 loop reads CASSPRRGLFYEQYF. The CDR3 coding sequence is TGTGCCAGCAGTCCCCGAAGGGGGCTATTCTACGAGCAGTACTTC.

The rearrangement joins TRBV7-2 to TRBJ1-2, with a possible D match to TRBD1 (5 bases). The V end was cut by 2 bases, the J end by 0 bases, with 19 bases between. This CDR3 spans 18 amino acids. In germline, CDR1 is SGHTA, CDR2 FQGNSA. The CDR3 loop is CASSLSGAGKGTNYGYTF. The DNA for the CDR3 is TGTGCCAGCAGCTTATCGGGAGCCGGAAAGGGGACTAACTATGGCTACACCTTC.

This chain connects TRBV11-1 to TRBJ2-1; 7 bases fit TRBD1. CDR3 length equals 15 residues. The germline V gene encodes CDR1 SGHAT and CDR2 FQDESV (reference sequence). Trimming at V came to 4 bases and at J to 7 bases, leaving 10 bases not matched to a gene. The CDR3 bases are TGTGCCAGCAGCTCCCGACAGGGCGTTTGGAATGAGCAGTTCTTC. Amino acids: CASSSRQGVWNEQFF.

V is TRBV6-1 and J is TRBJ2-7; 9 bases align to TRBD2. Germline CDR1 MNHNS, CDR2 SASEGT. The ends lost 4 bases at V and 1 base at J; junction bases unmatched: 8. The CDR3 is 16 amino acids. For the CDR3, the DNA is TGTGCCAGCAGTGGTACCGGGACTAGCCTTTCCTACGAGCAGTACTTC. This sequence encodes CASSGTGTSLSYEQYF.

V usage is TRBV7-3 and J usage is TRBJ2-3, with 11 bases fitting TRBD1. Per germline, CDR1 SGHTA and CDR2 FQGTGA. The CDR3 runs 14 residues. Losses at the gene ends were 6 bases for V and 4 bases for J; bases not matched to a gene: 3. CDR3 region: CASSRTGGSDTQYF. The DNA for the CDR3 is TGTGCCAGCAGTAGGACAGGGGGCTCAGATACGCAGTATTTT.

Here the CDR3 DNA reads TGTGCCAGCAGTGAAAGGGGTGCCTATAATTCACCCCTCCACTTT. Translated, it gives CASSERGAYNSPLHF. J is TRBJ1-6 and V is TRBV6-1, with D tentatively TRBD1 (5 bases). Germline CDR1 reads MNHNS; CDR2 reads SASEGT. This CDR3 contains 15 residues. V was cut by 2 bases and J by 2 bases, with 7 bases left in between.

V gene TRBV7-6 combines with J gene TRBJ2-7; D perhaps matches TRBD2 (5 bases). The germline V and J ends were trimmed by 1 base and 5 bases, with 12 bases remaining between them. Per the germline V gene, CDR1 is SGHVS and CDR2 is FNYEAQ. The CDR3 consists of 14 residues. The CDR3 loop is CASSLGGPQNEQYF. CDR3 DNA: TGTGCCAGCAGCTTAGGAGGGCCCCAGAACGAGCAGTACTTC.

At least ten counts were recorded for this clone. The CDR3 nucleotides read TGTGCCAGCAGTGAAGGGACAGGGGTCTATCAGCCCCAGCATTTT. It is translated as CASSEGTGVYQPQHF. The genes are TRBV2 and TRBJ1-5; 9 nucleotides match TRBD1. V dropped 1 base and J dropped 5; count of bases not matched to a gene: 3. The CDR3 covers 15 residues. Germline CDR1 is SNHLY and CDR2 is FYNNEI.

This rearrangement joins TRBV7-6 to TRBJ1-2; TRBD1 might be the D (6 bases). The V end was cut by 4 bases, the J end by 8 bases, with 14 bases between. The CDR3 loop spans 13 amino acids. Germline CDR1 reads SGHVS; CDR2 reads FNYEAQ. DNA for the CDR3: TGTGCCAGCAGCTCAAATCCTGACAGGGGCTACACCTTC. As protein: CASSSNPDRGYTF.

This clone came up a few times. The chain is built from TRBV7-2 and TRBJ1-5; D is unclear. The germline V gene encodes CDR1 SGHTA and CDR2 FQGNSA. The ends were cut back, 3 bases at V and 5 bases at J, with 8 bases in the middle. CDR3 size: 13 residues. This CDR3 is CASSFSLDQPQHF. The CDR3 bases are TGTGCCAGCAGCTTTAGCTTGGATCAGCCCCAGCATTTT.

A single count supports this clone. The J gene is TRBJ1-2, the V gene TRBV6-5; no clear D. CDR1 and CDR2 from the germline V gene are MNHEY and SVGAGI. Trimming left V 8 bases short and J 4 bases short, with 20 bases between. This CDR3 has 15 amino acids. The CDR3 reads CASGEGWKLGYGYTF. CDR3 bases: TGTGCCAGCGGAGAAGGTTGGAAGCTAGGCTATGGCTACACCTTC.

J is TRBJ1-5 and V is TRBV6-5; 8 bases align to TRBD1. Trimming at V came to 6 bases and at J to 6 bases, leaving 4 bases not matched to a gene. CDR1 is MNHEY, CDR2 SVGAGI, per germline. This CDR3 has 13 residues. CDR3 region: CASSYRGGQPQHF. CDR3 nucleotides: TGTGCCAGCAGCTACAGGGGGGGTCAGCCCCAGCATTTT.